These 6 T cell receptor beta chains were sequenced from one sample in a study of T cells in Graves' hyperthyroidism and ophthalmopathy. RNA transcripts were the template for amplifying TCR beta CDR3 regions. HTBI primers drove first-round RT-PCR of the TCR CDR3. TCRdb reprocessed the multiplex PCR reads via MiXCR and lists one record per CDR3 protein. The data contain fewer than 900,000 distinct CDR3 sequences, about 17% of them seen just once; the ten biggest clones take up around 17%. Material: blood. The receptors originated from a woman aged 45-65 years with Graves' hyperthyroidism that later progressed to Graves' ophthalmopathy.

The chain carries TRBV14 and TRBJ2-1; 8 bases align to TRBD2. From germline, CDR1 is SGHDN and CDR2 FVKESK. CDR3 size: 15 residues. After removal of 1 base from V and 4 bases from J, the junction contained 3 bases not matched to a gene. CDR3 protein: CASSQVGGGYNEQFF. DNA for the CDR3: TGTGCCAGCAGCCAAGTCGGGGGGGGGTACAATGAGCAGTTCTTC.

The rearrangement joins TRBV3-1 to TRBJ2-5; D is ambiguous. This CDR3 is 13 amino acids long. Trimming pared 0 bases from V and 5 bases from J, leaving 7 bases between. Germline CDR1 and CDR2: LGHDT and YNNKEL (reference sequence). CDR3 coding DNA: TGTGCCAGCAGCCAAGAATCAACGGAGACCCAGTACTTC. It translates to CASSQESTETQYF.

In its sample, this clonotype was seen many times. V usage is TRBV5-1 and J usage is TRBJ2-3; 12 nucleotides agree with TRBD2. Germline V CDR1 and CDR2: SGHRS, YFSETQ. Trimming removed 0 bases from V and 4 bases from J; junction bases left unmatched: 3. The CDR3 is 16 residues long. CDR3 coding DNA: TGCGCCAGCAGCTTGGGGACTAGCGGGGTCGCAGATACGCAGTATTTT. Amino acid sequence: CASSLGTSGVADTQYF.

This clonotype was seen a few times. The chain employs TRBV25-1 and TRBJ2-2, with 10 bases matching TRBD1. CDR3 length: 15 amino acids. The germline V gene has CDR1 MGHDK and CDR2 SYGVNS. V was clipped by 4 bases and J by 6 bases; unmatched bases: 5. The CDR3 coding sequence is TGTGCCAGCAGTGCCGGGACAGGGGTATCCGGGGAGCTGTTTTTT. Protein product: CASSAGTGVSGELFF.

The V gene is TRBV7-9, the J gene TRBJ1-1, with D hard to call. CDR1 and CDR2 from the germline V gene are SEHNR and FQNEAQ (reference sequence). CDR3 length equals 13 residues. Trimming pared 1 base from V and 6 bases from J, leaving 9 bases between. CDR3 residues: CASSLGLIPEAFF. CDR3 in DNA: TGTGCCAGCAGCTTAGGACTAATCCCTGAAGCTTTCTTT.

This clonotype came up a few times. This chain joins TRBV25-1 and TRBJ1-2; D may be TRBD1 (5 bases). Looked up from germline, CDR1 is MGHDK and CDR2 is SYGVNS. The CDR3 loop spans 13 amino acids. Trimming cost V 4 bases and J 8 bases, with 14 bases left between them. The CDR3 DNA is TGTGCCAGCAGTGCAGACAGCCCCTACGGCTACACCTTC. As protein: CASSADSPYGYTF.